The 2 T cell receptor beta chains below all came from one sample that was sequenced in a study of cytomegalovirus exposure and HLA in healthy donors. The PCR ran on 60 Vbeta and 13 Jbeta primers. Clones were sequenced by immunoSEQ multiplex PCR, and TCRdb holds only the in-frame ones, with some missing. This sample has 90,000 to 150,000 clones, with over 70% found just once. Sample: PBMCs. The receptors shown here come from a middle-aged woman in good health and CMV-seropositive.

The chain uses TRBV9 and TRBJ2-3; 12 bases match TRBD2. The CDR3 length is 20 residues. Germline values: CDR1 SGDLS, CDR2 YYNGEE. The V and J ends lost 3 bases and 5 bases, in that order; junction bases with no gene match: 19. CDR3: CASSGPSGRAGTMKGDTQYF. The CDR3 DNA reads TGTGCCAGCAGCGGACCTAGCGGGAGGGCCGGCACCATGAAAGGAGATACGCAGTATTTT.

The genes are TRBV14 and TRBJ1-1; the match to TRBD1 covers 8 bases. The length of the CDR3 is 14 residues. The V gene end was trimmed by 3 bases and the J gene end by 6 bases; junction bases not matched to a gene: 6. Germline CDR1 and CDR2: SGHDN and FVKESK. The CDR3 sequence is CASSHLDRESEAFF. The CDR3 DNA reads as TGTGCCAGCAGCCACCTGGACAGGGAGTCTGAAGCTTTCTTT.